Following are 25 T cell receptor beta chains from one sample sequenced in a study of neoadjuvant anti-PD-1 for oral cavity cancer. Noted time point: after neoadjuvant nivolumab, at surgical resection. TCRdb keeps only in-frame clones here, not all; method: immunoSEQ multiplex PCR. Of approximately 21,000 clones detected, over 35% appear once; the ten largest clones hold 40%. Source: tumor tissue, taken after nivolumab (anti-PD-1) treatment. The receptors were gathered from a person between 40 and 80 years old with oral cavity squamous cell carcinoma.

This clone was recorded at least ten times. The chain combines TRBV20-1 with TRBJ1-2; D is perhaps TRBD1 (5 bases). Germline CDR1 reads DFQATT; CDR2 reads SNEGSKA (reference sequence). This CDR3 spans 11 amino acids. Between the trimmed V and J ends, which lost 4 bases and 4 bases, there was a span of 7 bases. The DNA for the CDR3 is TGCAGTGCTACAGGGTCCTATGGCTACACCTTC. It translates to CSATGSYGYTF.

This clone appeared a few times. The rearrangement uses TRBV7-2 and TRBJ1-1; no definite D call. The CDR3 extends over 14 amino acids. Trimming shortened V by 5 bases and J by 0 bases, and 10 bases separated the two germline ends. Germline V gene sequence: CDR1 SGHTA, CDR2 FQGNSA. The CDR3 coding sequence is TGTGCCAGCAGCATTAGGACGGTGAACACTGAAGCTTTCTTT. This translates into CASSIRTVNTEAFF.

In its sample, this clone was seen many times. For the CDR3, the DNA is TGTGCCAGCAGTGAGATCCTTTTTGGGAATCAGCCCCAGCATTTT. It is translated as CASSEILFGNQPQHF. V is TRBV6-1 and J is TRBJ1-5; no firm D call. The length of the CDR3 is 15 residues. V was trimmed by 3 bases and J by 4 bases, leaving 13 bases between them. Looked up from germline, CDR1 is MNHNS and CDR2 is SASEGT.

The J gene is TRBJ1-1, the V gene TRBV4-3; D is unresolved. CDR1 and CDR2 (germline): LGHNA, YSLEER. The V end was cut by 0 bases, the J end by 8 bases, with 13 bases between. This CDR3 is built from 14 residues. The DNA of the CDR3 is TGCGCCAGCAGCCAAGATCGGGCAGCCAAAGAAGCTTTCTTT. Residues: CASSQDRAAKEAFF.

The V and J genes are TRBV10-3 and TRBJ2-5, with 9 bases matching TRBD2. CDR1 ENHRY and CDR2 SYGVKD come from the germline V gene. The CDR3 runs 15 residues. V lost 5 bases, J lost 3 bases, and 7 bases stayed unmatched. The CDR3 DNA reads TGTGCCATCAGTACCGGAGCGGGGGGAAAAGAGACCCAGTACTTC. Amino acids: CAISTGAGGKETQYF.

This clone came up a few times. The rearrangement links TRBV6-6 to TRBJ2-7, with TRBD2 as a possible D gene (5 bases). The CDR3 spans 13 residues. With 1 base removed from V and 6 bases from J, the gap between germline ends came to 10 bases. Germline V gene data show CDR1 as MNHNY and CDR2 as SVGAGI (reference sequence). Here the CDR3 reads CASSYLRGSEQYF. The CDR3 DNA follows: TGTGCCAGCAGTTACTTAAGAGGGAGCGAGCAGTACTTC.

The J gene is TRBJ2-1, the V gene TRBV7-9; a weak D match, TRBD1 (5 bases). This CDR3 contains 15 residues. Germline CDR1 is SEHNR and CDR2 is FQNEAQ (reference sequence). With 7 bases removed from V and 7 bases from J, the gap between germline ends came to 20 bases. CDR3 coding DNA: TGTGCCAGCATCAAGCCTCAGGGTTCGAGAAATGAGCAGTTCTTC. Its protein product is CASIKPQGSRNEQFF.

This clone was seen a handful of times. This chain uses TRBV15 with TRBJ2-7; 8 bases match TRBD2. J was trimmed by 3 bases and V by 6 bases; bases with no gene match: 7. Germline CDR1 LNHNV, CDR2 YYDKDF (reference sequence). This CDR3 is 14 amino acids long. The CDR3 here is CATRQERGFYEQYF. The CDR3 DNA is TGTGCCACCAGACAAGAGCGGGGGTTCTACGAGCAGTACTTC.

CDR3 sequence (DNA): TGTGCCACCAGCGTAGGGACAGGAGGTGGCTACACCTTC. It is translated as CATSVGTGGGYTF. The chain has TRBV15 and TRBJ1-2; 8 bases are shared with TRBD1. In germline, CDR1 is LNHNV, CDR2 YYDKDF (reference sequence). The V gene end was trimmed by 5 bases and the J gene end by 7 bases; junction bases not matched to a gene: 6. The CDR3 covers 13 residues.

This sequence joins TRBV19 and TRBJ1-2; D is perhaps TRBD1 (6 bases). The CDR3 sequence is 15 residues long. In germline, CDR1 is LNHDA, CDR2 SQIVND (reference sequence). Trimming removed 1 base at V and 5 bases at J, with 14 bases between. CDR3 sequence (DNA): TGTGCCAGTAGTATAGGACGGGGGCTTCGGTATGGCTACACCTTC. This gives the protein CASSIGRGLRYGYTF.

CDR3 sequence (DNA): TGCAGCGTTGGACAGACTAGCTCTGGGGCCAACGTCCTGACTTTC. Residues: CSVGQTSSGANVLTF. This chain joins TRBV29-1 and TRBJ2-6; weak D call: TRBD2 (6 bases). V lost 4 bases and J lost 0, with 10 bases in between. Germline CDR1 and CDR2: SQVTM and ANQGSEA. This CDR3 contains 15 residues.

The rearrangement joins TRBV7-2 to TRBJ2-3; 7 nucleotides agree with TRBD1. J gave up 0 bases and V 5 bases, and 2 bases lay outside the gene matches. From germline, CDR1 is SGHTA and CDR2 FQGNSA. The CDR3 spans 14 residues. This CDR3 is CASSMGQSTDTQYF. CDR3 in DNA: TGTGCCAGCAGCATGGGACAGAGCACAGATACGCAGTATTTT.

This clone has a handful of counts. The gene calls are TRBV1 and TRBJ2-7. TRBV1 is a pseudogene segment. The CDR3 runs to 13 residues. CDR3 sequence (DNA): TGCACCAGCAGCCAAGAGTGTTGCTACGAGCAGTACTTC. Its protein product is CTSSQECCYEQYF.

V usage is TRBV29-1 and J usage is TRBJ2-5; TRBD1 agrees at 7 bases. V shed 6 bases, J shed 1 base, and the junction held 11 bases outside the gene matches. The CDR3 loop spans 15 amino acids. Germline V gene sequence: CDR1 SQVTM, CDR2 ANQGSEA. CDR3: CSVMGTDVPQETQYF. DNA for the CDR3: TGCAGCGTGATGGGGACAGACGTTCCCCAAGAGACCCAGTACTTC.

This rearrangement joins TRBV29-1 to TRBJ2-3; 9 nucleotides align to TRBD2. This CDR3 region has 18 residues. The germline gives CDR1 SQVTM, CDR2 ANQGSEA. Unmatched junction bases numbered 15, after V lost 5 bases and J lost 0 bases. CDR3 region: CSVRRMVAGDLSTDTQYF. DNA for the CDR3: TGCAGCGTTCGGAGAATGGTAGCGGGGGACCTTAGCACAGATACGCAGTATTTT.

V is TRBV7-9 and J is TRBJ1-5; D is unclear. CDR1 SEHNR and CDR2 FQNEAQ come from the germline V gene (reference sequence). The V gene lost 6 bases and the J gene lost 0 bases, with 9 bases spanning the gap. The CDR3 runs 14 residues. The CDR3 spells CASSLSLSNQPQHF. The CDR3 DNA reads TGTGCCAGCAGTCTCTCCCTTAGCAATCAGCCCCAGCATTTT.

This chain links TRBV27 with TRBJ1-2; a possible D gene is TRBD1 (5 bases). The CDR3 spans 14 residues. From germline, CDR1 is MNHEY and CDR2 SMNVEV (reference sequence). The V end was cut by 4 bases, the J end by 4 bases, with 13 bases between. The CDR3 spells CASSSRAGGYGYTF. CDR3 DNA: TGTGCCAGCAGTTCCCGTGCGGGGGGCTATGGCTACACCTTC.

The rearrangement joins TRBV9 to TRBJ2-7; D perhaps matches TRBD1 (6 bases). Trimming removed 4 bases at V and 4 bases at J, with 12 bases between. This CDR3 is built from 13 residues. Germline V CDR1 and CDR2: SGDLS, YYNGEE. CDR3 sequence (DNA): TGTGCCAGCAGCTACAGGGTGGGTTACGAGCAGTACTTC. Amino acid sequence: CASSYRVGYEQYF.

CDR3 nucleotide sequence: TGCGCCAGCAGTGCTGACAGAGACAATCAGCCCCAGCATTTT. Protein sequence: CASSADRDNQPQHF. The V gene is TRBV10-2, the J gene TRBJ1-5; D may be TRBD1 (5 bases). This CDR3 has 14 residues. The germline gives CDR1 WSHSY, CDR2 SAAADI. Trimming pared 4 bases from V and 3 bases from J, leaving 10 bases between.

This clone turned up a few times. The rearrangement links TRBV28 to TRBJ2-7; 7 positions match TRBD1. The V gene's germline CDR1 is MDHEN and CDR2 SYDVKM. The CDR3 loop spans 15 amino acids. The ends lost 3 bases at V and 6 bases at J; junction bases unmatched: 11. CDR3 in DNA: TGTGCCAGCAGTTTGACAGGGAGCAATTACGGCGAGCAGTACTTC. Protein product: CASSLTGSNYGEQYF.

This clone occurred a few times. The chain has TRBV18 and TRBJ1-3, with D possibly being TRBD1 (6 bases). Germline values: CDR1 KGHSH, CDR2 LQKENI. Trimming took 3 bases from V and 2 from J, leaving 11 bases between them. CDR3 length equals 15 residues. Here the CDR3 DNA reads TGTGCCAGCTCACCGGACAGTGTTCCTGGAAACACCATATATTTT. This gives the protein CASSPDSVPGNTIYF.

This clone was seen only a few times. The V and J genes are TRBV11-1 and TRBJ2-3, with D tentatively TRBD1 or TRBD2 (6 bases each). Germline V gene lookup returns CDR1 SGHAT and CDR2 FQDESV (reference sequence). The CDR3 spans 18 residues. V was cut by 5 bases and J by 8 bases, with 29 bases left in between. The CDR3 reads CASSKPRGARIESGTQYF. CDR3 sequence (DNA): TGTGCCAGCAGCAAACCGAGGGGGGCGCGGATCGAATCCGGTACGCAGTATTTT.

V is TRBV28 and J is TRBJ1-1; TRBD1 is a possible D gene (6 bases). Trimming stripped 6 bases from V and 11 bases from J, with 16 bases between. Germline V gene sequence: CDR1 MDHEN, CDR2 SYDVKM. The CDR3 spans 12 residues. The CDR3 nucleotides read TGTGCCAGCAGCCTCACCCGGGGACACGCTTTCTTT. Amino acids: CASSLTRGHAFF.

The gene calls are TRBV6-5 and TRBJ2-2; D unresolved. The CDR3 covers 15 residues. V was shortened by 0 bases and J by 2 bases, with 7 bases between the two germline ends. Germline CDR1 MNHEY, CDR2 SVGAGI. The chain's CDR3 is CASSYSTTNTGELFF. In nucleotides, the CDR3 is TGTGCCAGCAGTTACTCGACAACCAACACCGGGGAGCTGTTTTTT.

The CDR3 here is CASSFTPRMNTEAFF. CDR3 bases: TGTGCCAGCAGCTTCACCCCCAGGATGAACACTGAAGCTTTCTTT. The rearrangement links TRBV7-2 to TRBJ1-1, with D unresolved. The CDR3 spans 15 residues. CDR1 is SGHTA and CDR2 is FQGNSA in the germline V gene. Trimming took off 3 bases at V and 0 bases at J, with 11 bases between the two ends.